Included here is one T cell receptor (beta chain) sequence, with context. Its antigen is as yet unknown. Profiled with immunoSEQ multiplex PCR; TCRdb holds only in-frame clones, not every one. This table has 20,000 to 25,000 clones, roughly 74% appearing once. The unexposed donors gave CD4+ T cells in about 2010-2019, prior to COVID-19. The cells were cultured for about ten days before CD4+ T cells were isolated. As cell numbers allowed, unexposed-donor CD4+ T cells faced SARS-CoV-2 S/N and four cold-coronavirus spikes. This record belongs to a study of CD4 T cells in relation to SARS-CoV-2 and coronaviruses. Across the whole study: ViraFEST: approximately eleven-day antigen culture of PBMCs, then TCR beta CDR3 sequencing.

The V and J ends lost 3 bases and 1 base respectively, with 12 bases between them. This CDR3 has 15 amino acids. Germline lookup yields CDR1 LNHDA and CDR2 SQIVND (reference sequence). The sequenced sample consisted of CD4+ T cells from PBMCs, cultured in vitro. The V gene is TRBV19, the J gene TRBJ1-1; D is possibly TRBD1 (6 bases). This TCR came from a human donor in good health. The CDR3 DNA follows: TGTGCCAGTAGTATGGGGGCCCTATCGAACACTGAAGCTTTCTTT. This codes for CASSMGALSNTEAFF.